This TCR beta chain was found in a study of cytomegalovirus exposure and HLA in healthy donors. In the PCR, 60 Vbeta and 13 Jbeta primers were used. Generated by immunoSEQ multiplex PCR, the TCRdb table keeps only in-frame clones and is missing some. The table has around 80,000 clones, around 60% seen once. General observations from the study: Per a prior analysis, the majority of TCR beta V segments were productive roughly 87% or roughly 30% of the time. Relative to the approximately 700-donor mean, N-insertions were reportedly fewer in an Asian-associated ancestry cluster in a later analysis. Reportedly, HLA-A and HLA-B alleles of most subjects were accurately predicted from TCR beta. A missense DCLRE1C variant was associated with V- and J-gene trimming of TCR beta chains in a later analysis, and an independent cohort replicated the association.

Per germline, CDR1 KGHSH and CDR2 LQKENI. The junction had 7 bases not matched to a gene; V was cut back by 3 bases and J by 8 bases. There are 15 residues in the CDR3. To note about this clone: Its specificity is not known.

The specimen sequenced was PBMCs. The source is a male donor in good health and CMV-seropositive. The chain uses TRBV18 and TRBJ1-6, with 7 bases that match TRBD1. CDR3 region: CASSPRQGVDSPLHF. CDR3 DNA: TGTGCCAGCTCACCCCGACAGGGTGTAGATTCACCCCTCCACTTT.